This TCR beta chain stems from a study of T cell repertoires in ileal Crohn's disease. Study overall: Biopsies of the neoterminal ileum at postoperative colonoscopy form M6 samples.

Assay used: immunoSEQ multiplex PCR; TCRdb lists only in-frame clones, some missing. This table holds 10,000 to 15,000 clones, approximately 78% found once. Indicated time point: neoterminal ileum biopsy at postoperative endoscopy, about 6 months after surgery. Eligibility required adulthood, ileal or ileocolonic Crohn's disease and indicated ileocolonic resection. The study's findings and limits: Clonality above 26.8% at surgery always came with endoscopic recurrence.

As regards this clone: Antigen unknown.

V shed 6 bases, J shed 8 bases, and the junction held 10 bases outside the gene matches. The CDR3 covers 14 residues. The germline V gene encodes CDR1 MDHEN and CDR2 SYDVKM. The clonotype was recovered from an adult with Crohn's disease. This chain joins TRBV28 and TRBJ1-2; 9 nucleotides line up with TRBD1. Sequencing input: ileal tissue. The CDR3 DNA is TGTGCCAGCAGGCAATCCGGGACAGGGTTGGGCTACACCTTC. The encoded protein is CASRQSGTGLGYTF.